The source of this T cell receptor beta chain is a study of blood T cell repertoires in COVID-19. Study-wide context: The origin of the acute and convalescent COVID-19 samples was the United States, Italy and Spain. The cDNA or gDNA used as material had been derived from T cells, B-cell-depleted T cells, or PBMCs.

In the original analysis: From reference gene primer amplification, estimates of nucleated cell counts were derived. TCRdb's copy holds only in-frame clones and misses some; the assay was immunoSEQ multiplex PCR. Clonal size and the V and J genes are those of that table, whereas D and trimming came from the DNA. Among approximately 170,000 clones, about nine tenths were seen once, and the ten largest hold 2.5% to 4%. The CDR3 consists of 14 residues. V was cut by 3 bases and J by 0 bases, with 8 bases left in between. Germline V gene data show CDR1 as SGHTA and CDR2 as FQGTGA. J is TRBJ1-1 and V is TRBV7-3; possible D gene TRBD1, 6 bases. This receptor was identified in a man in his sixties or seventies with acute or convalescent COVID-19. Sequenced: peripheral blood. CDR3: CASSLGAMNTEAFF. In DNA form, the CDR3 reads TGTGCCAGCAGCTTGGGGGCAATGAACACTGAAGCTTTCTTT.